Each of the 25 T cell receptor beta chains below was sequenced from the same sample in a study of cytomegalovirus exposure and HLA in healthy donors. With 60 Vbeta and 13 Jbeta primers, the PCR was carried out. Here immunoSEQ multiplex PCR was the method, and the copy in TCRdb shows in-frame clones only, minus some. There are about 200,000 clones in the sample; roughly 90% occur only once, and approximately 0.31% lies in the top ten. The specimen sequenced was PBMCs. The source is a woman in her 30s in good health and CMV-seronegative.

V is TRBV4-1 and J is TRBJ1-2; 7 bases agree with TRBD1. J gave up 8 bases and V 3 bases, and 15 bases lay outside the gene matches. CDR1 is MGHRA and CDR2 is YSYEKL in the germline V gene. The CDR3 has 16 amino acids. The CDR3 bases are TGCGCCAGCAGCCACCCCATAAGACGGACAGGACAGGGCTACACCTTC. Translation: CASSHPIRRTGQGYTF.

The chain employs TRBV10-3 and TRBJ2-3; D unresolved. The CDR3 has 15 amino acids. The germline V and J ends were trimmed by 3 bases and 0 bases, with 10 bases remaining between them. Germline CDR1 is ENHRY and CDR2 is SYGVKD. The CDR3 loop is CAISEAHWSTDTQYF. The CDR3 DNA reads TGTGCCATCAGTGAAGCCCATTGGAGCACAGATACGCAGTATTTT.

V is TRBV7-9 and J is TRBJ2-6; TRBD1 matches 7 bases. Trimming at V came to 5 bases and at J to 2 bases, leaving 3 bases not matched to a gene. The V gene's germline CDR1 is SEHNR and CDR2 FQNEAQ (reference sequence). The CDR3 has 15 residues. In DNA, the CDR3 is TGTGCCAGCAGCCGTACAGGGGCTGGGGCCAACGTCCTGACTTTC. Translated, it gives CASSRTGAGANVLTF.

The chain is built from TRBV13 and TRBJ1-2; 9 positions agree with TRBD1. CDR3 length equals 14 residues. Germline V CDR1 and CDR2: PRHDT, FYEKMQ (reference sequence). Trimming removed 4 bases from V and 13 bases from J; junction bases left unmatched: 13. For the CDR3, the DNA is TGTGCCAGCAGCTCTTATACAGGGGGCGAATGGTGCACCTTC. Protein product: CASSSYTGGEWCTF.

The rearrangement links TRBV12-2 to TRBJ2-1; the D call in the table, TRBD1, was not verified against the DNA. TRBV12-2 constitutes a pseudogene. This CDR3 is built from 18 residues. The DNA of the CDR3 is TGTGCAAGTCGCTTCACGAAACGCCGGACAGGGCCCTACAATGAGCAGTTCTTC. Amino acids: CASRFTKRRTGPYNEQFF.

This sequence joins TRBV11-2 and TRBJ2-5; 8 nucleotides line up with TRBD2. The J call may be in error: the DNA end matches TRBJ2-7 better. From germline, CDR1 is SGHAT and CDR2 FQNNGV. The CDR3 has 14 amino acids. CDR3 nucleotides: TGTGCCAGCATCCCGGGACTAGGATCCTACGAGCAGTACTTC. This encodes CASIPGLGSYEQYF.

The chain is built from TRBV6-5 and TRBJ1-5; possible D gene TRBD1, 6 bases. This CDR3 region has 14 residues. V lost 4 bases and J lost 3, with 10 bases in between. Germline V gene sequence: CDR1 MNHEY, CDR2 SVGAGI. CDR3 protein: CASSSGQHNQPQHF. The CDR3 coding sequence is TGTGCCAGCAGTTCGGGACAACACAATCAGCCCCAGCATTTT.

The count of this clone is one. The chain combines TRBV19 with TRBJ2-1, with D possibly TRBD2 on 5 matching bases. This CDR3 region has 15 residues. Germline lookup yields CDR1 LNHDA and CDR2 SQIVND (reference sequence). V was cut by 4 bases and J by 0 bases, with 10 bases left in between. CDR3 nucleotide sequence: TGTGCCAGTAGTAAAAGCGGCAGCTCCTACAATGAGCAGTTCTTC. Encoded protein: CASSKSGSSYNEQFF.

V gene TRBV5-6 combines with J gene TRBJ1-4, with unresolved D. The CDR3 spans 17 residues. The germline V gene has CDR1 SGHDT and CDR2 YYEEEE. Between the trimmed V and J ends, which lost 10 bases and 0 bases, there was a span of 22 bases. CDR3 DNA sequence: TGTGCCGGACCTGAGAGGGAGGAGGGAGCAACTAATGAAAAACTGTTTTTT. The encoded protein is CAGPEREEGATNEKLFF.

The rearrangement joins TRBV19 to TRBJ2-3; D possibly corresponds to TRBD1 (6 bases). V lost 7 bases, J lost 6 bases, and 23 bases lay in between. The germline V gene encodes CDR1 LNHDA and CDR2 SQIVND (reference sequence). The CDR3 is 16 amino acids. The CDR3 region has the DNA TGTGCCAGTACGGACTTCTGGGACAACCCATTGGATACGCAGTATTTT. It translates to CASTDFWDNPLDTQYF.

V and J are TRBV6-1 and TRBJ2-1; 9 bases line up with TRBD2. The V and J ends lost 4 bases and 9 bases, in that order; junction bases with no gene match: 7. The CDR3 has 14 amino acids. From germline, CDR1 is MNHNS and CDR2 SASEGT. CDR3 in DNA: TGTGCCAGCAGTGTGCGCGGGGGGGTTGGTGAGCAGTTCTTC. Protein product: CASSVRGGVGEQFF.

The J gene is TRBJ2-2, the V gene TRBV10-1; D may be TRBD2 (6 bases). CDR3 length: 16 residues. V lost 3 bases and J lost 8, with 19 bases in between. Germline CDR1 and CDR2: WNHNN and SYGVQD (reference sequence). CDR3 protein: CASSEPAGLPSGELFF. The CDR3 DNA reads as TGCGCCAGCAGTGAACCAGCGGGCCTACCTTCTGGGGAGCTGTTTTTT.

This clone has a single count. CDR3 amino acids: CASSLAGRETQYF. For the CDR3, the DNA is TGTGCCAGCAGCTTAGCAGGTCGTGAGACCCAGTACTTC. The J gene is TRBJ2-5, the V gene TRBV11-2; D remains unclear. The CDR3 runs 13 residues. Germline lookup yields CDR1 SGHAT and CDR2 FQNNGV. The V and J ends lost 1 base and 5 bases respectively, with 8 bases between them. The variable domain in full, completed from reference TRBV11-2 and TRBJ2-5, reads EAGVAQSPRYKIIEKRQSVAFWCNPISGHATLYWYQQILGQGPKLLIQFQNNGVVDDSQLPKDRFSAERLKGVDSTLKIQPAKLEDSAVYLCASSLAGRETQYFGPGTRLLVL.

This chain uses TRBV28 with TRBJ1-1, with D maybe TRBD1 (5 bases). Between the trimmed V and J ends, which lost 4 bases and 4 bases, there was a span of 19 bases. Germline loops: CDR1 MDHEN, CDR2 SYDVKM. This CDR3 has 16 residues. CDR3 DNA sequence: TGTGCCAGCAGTTCTCCGGGGGAGGCGCTGGGCACTGAAGCTTTCTTT. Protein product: CASSSPGEALGTEAFF.

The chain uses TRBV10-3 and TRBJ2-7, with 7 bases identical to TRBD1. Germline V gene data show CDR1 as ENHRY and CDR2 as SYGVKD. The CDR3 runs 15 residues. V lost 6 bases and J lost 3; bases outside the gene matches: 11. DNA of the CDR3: TGTGCCATCAGCCCCGGAAAGCGACAGGGCTACGAGCAGTACTTC. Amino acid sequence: CAISPGKRQGYEQYF.

DNA of the CDR3: TGCGCCAGCAGCTTGAAGGGGCCCGCCCAAGAGACCCAGTACTTC. Amino acids: CASSLKGPAQETQYF. The chain joins TRBV5-1 to TRBJ2-5; D perhaps matches TRBD1 (5 bases). V lost 1 base to trimming and J lost 1 base, with 11 bases between them. The germline V gene encodes CDR1 SGHRS and CDR2 YFSETQ. The CDR3 extends over 15 amino acids. Looking up the rest from reference TRBV5-1 and TRBJ2-5 gives the full variable domain: KAGVTQTPRYLIKTRGQQVTLSCSPISGHRSVSWYQQTPGQGLQFLFEYFSETQRNKGNFPGRFSGRQFSNSRSEMNVSTLELGDSALYLCASSLKGPAQETQYFGPGTRLLVL.

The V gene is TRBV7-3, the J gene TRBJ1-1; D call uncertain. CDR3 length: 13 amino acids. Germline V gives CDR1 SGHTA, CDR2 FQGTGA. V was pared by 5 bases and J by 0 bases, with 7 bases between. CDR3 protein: CASSHGVNTEAFF. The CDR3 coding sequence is TGTGCCAGCAGCCACGGGGTGAACACTGAAGCTTTCTTT.

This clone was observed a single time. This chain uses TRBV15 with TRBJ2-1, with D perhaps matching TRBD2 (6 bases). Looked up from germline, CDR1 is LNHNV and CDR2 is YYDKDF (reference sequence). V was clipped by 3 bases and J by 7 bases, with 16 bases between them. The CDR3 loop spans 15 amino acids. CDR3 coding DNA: TGTGCCACCAGCAGGGGGCGGGGTGAGGGGAATGAGCAGTTCTTC. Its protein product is CATSRGRGEGNEQFF.

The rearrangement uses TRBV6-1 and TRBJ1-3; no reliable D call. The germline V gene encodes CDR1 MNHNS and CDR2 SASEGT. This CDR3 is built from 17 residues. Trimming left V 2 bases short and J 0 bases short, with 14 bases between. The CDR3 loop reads CASSELVQTFSGNTIYF. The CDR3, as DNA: TGTGCCAGCAGTGAACTCGTACAGACCTTCTCTGGAAACACCATATATTTT.

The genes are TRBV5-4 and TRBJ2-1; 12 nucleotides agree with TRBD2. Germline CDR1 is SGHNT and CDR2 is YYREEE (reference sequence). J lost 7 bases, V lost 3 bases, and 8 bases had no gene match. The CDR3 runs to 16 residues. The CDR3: CASSSSLAGGRNEQFF. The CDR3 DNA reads TGTGCCAGCAGCTCCTCGCTAGCGGGAGGGCGGAATGAGCAGTTCTTC. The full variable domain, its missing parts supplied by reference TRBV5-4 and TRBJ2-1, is ETGVTQSPTHLIKTRGQQVTLRCSSQSGHNTVSWYQQALGQGPQFIFQYYREEENGRGNFPPRFSGLQFPNYSSELNVNALELDDSALYLCASSSSLAGGRNEQFFGPGTRLTVL.

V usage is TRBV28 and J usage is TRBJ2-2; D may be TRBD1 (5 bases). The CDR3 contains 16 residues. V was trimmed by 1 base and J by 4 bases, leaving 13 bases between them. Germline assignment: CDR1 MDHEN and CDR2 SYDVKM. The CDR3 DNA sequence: TGTGCCAGCAGTTTATCTCTGGGGCACGGCACCGGGGAGCTGTTTTTT. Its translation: CASSLSLGHGTGELFF. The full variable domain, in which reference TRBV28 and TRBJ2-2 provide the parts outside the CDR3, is DVKVTQSSRYLVKRTGEKVFLECVQDMDHENMFWYRQDPGLGLRLIYFSYDVKMKEKGDIPEGYSVSREKKERFSLILESASTNQTSMYLCASSLSLGHGTGELFFGEGSRLTVL.

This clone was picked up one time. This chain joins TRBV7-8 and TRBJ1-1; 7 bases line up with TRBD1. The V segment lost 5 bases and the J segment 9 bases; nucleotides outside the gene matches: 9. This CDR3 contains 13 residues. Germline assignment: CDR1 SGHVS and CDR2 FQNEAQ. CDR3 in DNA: TGTGCCAGCAGCAGATCCCGGGACAGCAAAGCTTTCTTT. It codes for CASSRSRDSKAFF.

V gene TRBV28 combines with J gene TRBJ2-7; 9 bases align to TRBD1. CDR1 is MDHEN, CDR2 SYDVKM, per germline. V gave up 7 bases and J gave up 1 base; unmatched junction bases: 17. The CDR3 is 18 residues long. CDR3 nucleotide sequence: TGTGCCAGCACCCATCCCCTCACAGGGGGCGCAAGGTCCTACGAGCAGTACTTC. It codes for CASTHPLTGGARSYEQYF.

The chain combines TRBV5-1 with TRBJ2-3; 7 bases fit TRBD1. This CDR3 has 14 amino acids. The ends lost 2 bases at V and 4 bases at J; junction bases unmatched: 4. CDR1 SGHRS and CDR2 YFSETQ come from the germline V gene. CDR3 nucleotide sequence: TGCGCCAGCAGCTTAGGACAGGTCGCAGATACGCAGTATTTT. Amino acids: CASSLGQVADTQYF.

The CDR3 here is CASSVWTGNTGELFF. CDR3 DNA sequence: TGTGCCAGTAGTGTTTGGACAGGTAACACCGGGGAGCTGTTTTTT. The chain is built from TRBV19 and TRBJ2-2, with TRBD1 matching 7 bases. Germline V gene lookup returns CDR1 LNHDA and CDR2 SQIVND (reference sequence). The trim removed 5 bases at V and 2 bases at J, leaving 5 bases unmatched. The CDR3 loop spans 15 amino acids.